This T cell receptor beta chain emerged from a study of shared clonotypes between healthy human individuals. Method: immunoSEQ multiplex PCR; TCRdb's copy keeps in-frame clones and lacks some. Counted here are about 480,000 clones, about 80% occurring once; the ten biggest clones make up about an eighth. This TCR derives from a woman between 35 and 50 years old in good health. Some clones in this sample may be carry-over from other donors' samples. Sequenced material: PBMCs.

CDR3 coding DNA: TGCGCCAGCAGCGCATCACAGAACACCGGGGAGCTGTTTTTT. This translates into CASSASQNTGELFF. The rearrangement joins TRBV5-1 to TRBJ2-2; D unclear. Germline CDR1 is SGHRS and CDR2 is YFSETQ. V lost 4 bases and J lost 1, with 8 bases in between. The CDR3 runs 14 residues.